The rows below give T cell receptor beta chains drawn from one sample of a study of patients and donors after allogeneic stem cell transplantation. Each CDR3 protein is one row after TCRdb ran MiXCR on the RT-PCR reads. The table has 84,000 or so distinct CDR3 sequences, under 50% seen once. The sequencing sample was made of blood, either unsorted or a sorted T cell fraction (not recorded which). Receptors originate from a human donor who was either an allogeneic HSCT recipient or a stem cell or donor lymphocyte infusion donor (not recorded which). It is not recorded whose cells these are; they may come from a transplant donor. Each CDR3 is given with its conserved first and last residue. A D gene is named only where the DNA matches it firmly. The size of a clone is reported for some rows only, either as once, few or many, or as a class for expanded clones.

V gene: TRBV27
CDR3 length: 14
clone size: .
J gene: TRBJ1-2
D gene: .
CDR3 protein: CASTRGIGLGGYTF
CDR3 DNA: TGTGCCAGCACCCGGGGAATAGGATTAGGGGGCTACACCTTC

V gene: TRBV4-3
CDR3 length: 16
clone size: few
J gene: TRBJ1-4
D gene: .
CDR3 protein: CASSQEGGGNNEKLFF
CDR3 DNA: TGCGCCAGCAGCCAAGAGGGGGGCGGAAATAATGAAAAACTGTTTTTT

V gene: TRBV2
CDR3 length: 14
clone size: .
J gene: TRBJ1-6
D gene: .
CDR3 protein: CASSDQGMGSPLHF
CDR3 DNA: TGTGCCAGCAGTGACCAAGGGATGGGGTCACCCCTCCACTTT

V gene: TRBV29-1
CDR3 length: 13
clone size: .
J gene: TRBJ1-4
D gene: .
CDR3 protein: CSVSVGSSEKLFF
CDR3 DNA: TGCAGCGTTTCGGTAGGGTCGTCTGAAAAACTGTTTTTT

V gene: TRBV4-1
CDR3 length: 19
clone size: .
J gene: TRBJ1-5
D gene: TRBD1
CDR3 protein: CASSQAGTEATSLNQPQHF
CDR3 DNA: TGCGCCAGCAGCCAGGCCGGGACAGAAGCTACCAGCCTAAATCAGCCCCAGCATTTT

V gene: TRBV28
CDR3 length: 15
clone size: .
J gene: TRBJ1-6
D gene: .
CDR3 protein: CASSTPSSYNSPLHF
CDR3 DNA: TGTGCCAGCAGTACACCAAGCTCCTATAATTCACCCCTCCACTTT

V gene: TRBV20-1
CDR3 length: 14
clone size: .
J gene: TRBJ2-7
D gene: TRBD2
CDR3 protein: CSAELVAGAYEQYF
CDR3 DNA: TGCAGTGCTGAGTTGGTAGCGGGAGCCTACGAGCAGTACTTC

V gene: TRBV7-3
CDR3 length: 13
clone size: few
J gene: TRBJ1-3
D gene: .
CDR3 protein: CASSRQPGNTIYF
CDR3 DNA: TGTGCCAGCAGTCGCCAACCTGGAAACACCATATATTTT

V gene: TRBV4-3
CDR3 length: 17
clone size: .
J gene: TRBJ1-4
D gene: .
CDR3 protein: CASSLGTASRGNEKLFF
CDR3 DNA: TGCGCCAGCAGCCTCGGGACTGCCTCCCGGGGTAATGAAAAACTGTTTTTT

V gene: TRBV5-6
CDR3 length: 14
clone size: .
J gene: TRBJ2-3
D gene: .
CDR3 protein: CASSLKRITDTQYF
CDR3 DNA: TGTGCCAGCAGCTTGAAGCGGATAACAGATACGCAGTATTTT

V gene: TRBV2
CDR3 length: 11
clone size: .
J gene: TRBJ1-1
D gene: .
CDR3 protein: CASNSGTEAFF
CDR3 DNA: TGTGCCAGCAATTCCGGGACCGAAGCTTTCTTT

V gene: TRBV6-2/TRBV6-3
CDR3 length: 15
clone size: .
J gene: TRBJ1-3
D gene: .
CDR3 protein: CASSRPSRSGNTIYF
CDR3 DNA: TGTGCCAGCAGTAGACCTTCTAGGTCTGGAAACACCATATATTTT

V gene: TRBV28
CDR3 length: 13
clone size: few
J gene: TRBJ1-5
D gene: .
CDR3 protein: CASSPTRGQPQHF
CDR3 DNA: TGTGCCAGCAGTCCCACGAGAGGACAGCCCCAGCATTTT